This entry features one TCR beta chain sequence. Recruits, aged about 18 to 89 years, lived in 20 to 30 US areas. The study assigned cohorts using participant-reported clinical history. This record comes from a study of blood T cell repertoires in COVID-19. Study as a whole: Sites in the United States, Italy and Spain provided acute and convalescent COVID-19 samples. The cDNA or gDNA used as material had been derived from T cells, B-cell-depleted T cells, or PBMCs.

Repertoires were generated with immunoSEQ multiplex PCR, while TCRdb's copy carries only in-frame clones and drops some. The data hold approximately 150,000 clones, with 80% to 90% observed a single time. CDR1 is SGHTS, CDR2 YDEGEE, per germline. Trimming pared 1 base from V and 12 bases from J, leaving 11 bases between. The CDR3 spans 12 residues. Specimen: PBMCs or T cells enriched from blood (not recorded which). This rearrangement joins TRBV5-8 to TRBJ2-1, with D perhaps TRBD1 (5 bases). The TCR comes from a woman aged 50 to 60 with acute COVID-19. The CDR3 DNA reads TGTGCCAGCAGCTTGCAAGGACATCGGCAGTTCTTC. Translating it yields CASSLQGHRQFF.